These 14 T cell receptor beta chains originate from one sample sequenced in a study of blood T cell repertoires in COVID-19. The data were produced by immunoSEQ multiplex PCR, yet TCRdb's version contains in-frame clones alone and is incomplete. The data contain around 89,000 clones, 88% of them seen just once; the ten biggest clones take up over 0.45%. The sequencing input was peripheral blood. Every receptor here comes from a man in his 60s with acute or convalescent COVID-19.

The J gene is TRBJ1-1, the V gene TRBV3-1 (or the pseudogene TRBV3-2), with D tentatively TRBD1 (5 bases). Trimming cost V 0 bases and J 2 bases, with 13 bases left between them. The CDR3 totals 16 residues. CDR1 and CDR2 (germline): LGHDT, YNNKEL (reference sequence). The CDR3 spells CASSQDFGQGNTEAFF. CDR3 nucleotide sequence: TGTGCCAGCAGCCAAGATTTTGGTCAGGGAAACACTGAAGCTTTCTTT.

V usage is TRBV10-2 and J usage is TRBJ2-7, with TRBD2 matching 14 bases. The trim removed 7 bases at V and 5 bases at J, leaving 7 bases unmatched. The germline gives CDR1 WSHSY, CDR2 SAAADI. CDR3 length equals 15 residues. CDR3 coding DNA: TGCGCCAGCATGCAGACTAGCGGGAGGGCTCACGAGCAGTACTTC. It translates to CASMQTSGRAHEQYF.

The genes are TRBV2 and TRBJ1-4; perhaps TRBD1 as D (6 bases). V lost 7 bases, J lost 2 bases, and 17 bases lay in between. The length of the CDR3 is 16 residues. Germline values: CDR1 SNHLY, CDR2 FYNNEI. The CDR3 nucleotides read TGTGCCAGCATATCCGGAGGGGGGGCGACTAATGAAAAACTGTTTTTT. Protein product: CASISGGGATNEKLFF.

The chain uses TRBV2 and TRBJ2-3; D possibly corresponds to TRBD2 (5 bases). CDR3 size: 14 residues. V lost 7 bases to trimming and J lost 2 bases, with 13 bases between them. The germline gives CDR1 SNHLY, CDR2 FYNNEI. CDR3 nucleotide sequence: TGTGCCAGCAAAGACTACACCAACACAGATACGCAGTATTTT. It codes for CASKDYTNTDTQYF.

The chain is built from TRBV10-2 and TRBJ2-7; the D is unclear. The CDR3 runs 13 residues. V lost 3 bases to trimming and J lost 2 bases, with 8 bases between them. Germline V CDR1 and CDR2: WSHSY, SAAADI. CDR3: CASSDLTPYEQYF. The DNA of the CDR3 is TGCGCCAGCAGTGATTTAACACCCTACGAGCAGTACTTC.

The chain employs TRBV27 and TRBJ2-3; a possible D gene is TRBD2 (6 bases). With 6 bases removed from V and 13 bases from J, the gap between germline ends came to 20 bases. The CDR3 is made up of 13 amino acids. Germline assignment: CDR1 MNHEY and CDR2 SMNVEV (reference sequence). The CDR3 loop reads CASSPPVGLPEYF. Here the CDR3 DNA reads TGTGCCAGCAGCCCTCCCGTGGGACTCCCTGAGTATTTT.

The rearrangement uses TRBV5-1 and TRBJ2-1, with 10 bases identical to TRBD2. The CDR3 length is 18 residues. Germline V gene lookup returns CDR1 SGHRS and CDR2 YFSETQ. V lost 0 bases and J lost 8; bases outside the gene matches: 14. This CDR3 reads CASSLGIPSGGWMDEQFF. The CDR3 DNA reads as TGCGCCAGCAGCTTGGGGATACCTAGCGGGGGATGGATGGATGAGCAGTTCTTC.

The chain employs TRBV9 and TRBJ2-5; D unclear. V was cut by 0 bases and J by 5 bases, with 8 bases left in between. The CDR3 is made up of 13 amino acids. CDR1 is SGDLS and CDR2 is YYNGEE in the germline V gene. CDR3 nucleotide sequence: TGTGCCAGCAGCGTAGGGGCGTTGGAGACCCAGTACTTC. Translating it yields CASSVGALETQYF.

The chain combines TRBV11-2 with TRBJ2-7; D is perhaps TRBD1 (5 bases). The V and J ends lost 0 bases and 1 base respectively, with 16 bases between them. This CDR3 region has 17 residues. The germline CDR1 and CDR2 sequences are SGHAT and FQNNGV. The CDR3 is CASSLELTGTASYEQYF. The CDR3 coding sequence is TGTGCCAGCAGCTTAGAACTAACAGGAACAGCTTCCTACGAGCAGTACTTC.

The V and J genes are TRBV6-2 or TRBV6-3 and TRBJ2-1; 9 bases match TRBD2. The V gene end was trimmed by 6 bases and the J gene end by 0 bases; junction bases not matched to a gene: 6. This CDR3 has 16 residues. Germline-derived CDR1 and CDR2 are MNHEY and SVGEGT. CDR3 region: CASSRSGSPSYNEQFF. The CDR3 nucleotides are TGTGCCAGCAGCCGTAGCGGGAGCCCCTCCTACAATGAGCAGTTCTTC.

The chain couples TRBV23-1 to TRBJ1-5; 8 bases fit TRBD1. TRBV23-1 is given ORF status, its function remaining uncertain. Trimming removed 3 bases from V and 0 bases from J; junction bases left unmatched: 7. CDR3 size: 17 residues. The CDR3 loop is CASSQIGRGPSNQPQHF. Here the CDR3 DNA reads TGCGCCAGCAGTCAGATTGGCAGGGGGCCTAGCAATCAGCCCCAGCATTTT.

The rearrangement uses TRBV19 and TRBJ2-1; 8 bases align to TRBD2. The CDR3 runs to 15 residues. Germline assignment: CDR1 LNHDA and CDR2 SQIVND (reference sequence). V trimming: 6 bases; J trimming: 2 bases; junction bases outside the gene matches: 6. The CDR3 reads CASSTSGSPYNEQFF. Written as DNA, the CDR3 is TGTGCCAGTAGCACCAGCGGGAGCCCCTACAATGAGCAGTTCTTC.

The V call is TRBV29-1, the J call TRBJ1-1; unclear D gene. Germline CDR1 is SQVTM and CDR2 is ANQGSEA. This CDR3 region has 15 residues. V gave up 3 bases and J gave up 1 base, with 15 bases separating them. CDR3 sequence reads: CSVDRGRSGNTEAFF. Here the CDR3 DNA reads TGCAGCGTTGATCGGGGTCGGTCGGGGAACACTGAAGCTTTCTTT.

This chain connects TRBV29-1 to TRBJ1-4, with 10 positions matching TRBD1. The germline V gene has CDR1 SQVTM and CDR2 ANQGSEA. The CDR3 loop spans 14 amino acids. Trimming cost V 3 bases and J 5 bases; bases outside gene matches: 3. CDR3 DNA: TGCAGCGTTGATCAGGGACAGGGGAATGAAAAACTGTTTTTT. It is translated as CSVDQGQGNEKLFF.